The following is a TCR beta chain sequence with its context. Antigen: not known. These data belong to a study of long-term antiretroviral therapy in people with HIV. Regarding the study as a whole: All time points showed a repertoire dominated by clones expanded before ART. With ART, diversity went up but was still lower than in transplant donor controls.

Run at survey level, the immunoSEQ assay was version v3.0. Sequencing was designed to cover about 35,000-50,000 T-cell genomes in each sample. Sequenced by immunoSEQ multiplex PCR; TCRdb stores in-frame clones only, minus some. Of about 26,000 clones listed, over 65% are singletons. The CDR3 has 11 amino acids. V was trimmed by 1 base and J by 5 bases, leaving 6 bases between them. CDR1 and CDR2 (germline): GTSNPN, SVGIG (reference sequence). Treated in the United States were all of the participants with HIV. The rearrangement joins TRBV30 to TRBJ2-7; D remains unclear. The source material was unsorted PBMCs, sampled 4.7 to 5 years after starting antiretroviral therapy. The receptor comes from a man aged 40-49 years with HIV. CDR3 amino acids: CAWSEADEQYF. Written as DNA, the CDR3 is TGTGCCTGGAGTGAGGCCGACGAGCAGTACTTC.